A selection of T cell receptor beta chains follows, all from one sample in a study of blood T cells in healthy people across ages. TCRdb passed the 5' RACE reads through MiXCR, listing each CDR3 protein once. In the table there are roughly 1.5 million distinct CDR3 sequences, approximately 43% of which are singletons. Sequences were obtained from blood. The receptor set was obtained from a young woman in good health. Each CDR3 is given with its conserved first and last residue. D genes are given only for firm matches.

j_call: TRBJ2-1
v_call: TRBV12-3/TRBV12-4
cdr3_length: 13
d_call: TRBD2
cdr3_aa: CATSSGSKDEQFF

j_call: TRBJ1-1
v_call: TRBV4-2
cdr3_length: 15
d_call: -
cdr3_aa: CASSQVENMNTEAFF

j_call: TRBJ2-3
v_call: TRBV12-3/TRBV12-4
cdr3_length: 12
d_call: -
cdr3_aa: CASSLGKNTQYF

j_call: TRBJ1-1
v_call: TRBV29-1
cdr3_length: 13
d_call: -
cdr3_aa: CSVGEDLNTEAFF

j_call: TRBJ2-1
v_call: TRBV5-1
cdr3_length: 17
d_call: TRBD1
cdr3_aa: CASSFTPSRQGGNEQFF

j_call: TRBJ2-5
v_call: TRBV20-1
cdr3_length: 15
d_call: -
cdr3_aa: CSARDQGGRGETQYF

j_call: TRBJ2-1
v_call: TRBV24-1
cdr3_length: 17
d_call: TRBD1
cdr3_aa: CATSDLRGQPPYNEQFF

j_call: TRBJ2-5
v_call: TRBV7-2
cdr3_length: 15
d_call: TRBD1
cdr3_aa: CASSLSRGRYNEQYF

j_call: TRBJ2-3
v_call: TRBV4-1
cdr3_length: 16
d_call: TRBD2
cdr3_aa: CASSLWRGGRADTQYF

j_call: TRBJ2-1
v_call: TRBV7-8
cdr3_length: 16
d_call: TRBD1
cdr3_aa: CASSVHRGRVYNEQFF

j_call: TRBJ2-2
v_call: TRBV6-6
cdr3_length: 17
d_call: TRBD2
cdr3_aa: CASNQKWKRDNTGELFF

j_call: TRBJ1-5
v_call: TRBV6-6
cdr3_length: 14
d_call: -
cdr3_aa: CASSLDSRNQPQHF

j_call: TRBJ2-3
v_call: TRBV7-2
cdr3_length: 17
d_call: TRBD2
cdr3_aa: CASSYPGLAGGGDTQYF

j_call: TRBJ2-3
v_call: TRBV13
cdr3_length: 14
d_call: TRBD1
cdr3_aa: CASSSGGRTDTQYF

j_call: TRBJ1-3
v_call: TRBV20-1
cdr3_length: 12
d_call: -
cdr3_aa: CSATSSGNTIYF

j_call: TRBJ1-1
v_call: TRBV6-1
cdr3_length: 12
d_call: -
cdr3_aa: CASQGPYTEAFF

j_call: TRBJ2-3
v_call: TRBV12-3/TRBV12-4
cdr3_length: 13
d_call: -
cdr3_aa: CASSFEGGDTQYF

j_call: -
v_call: TRBV21-1
cdr3_length: 14
d_call: -
cdr3_aa: CASSPRTGTHEQYF

j_call: TRBJ2-5
v_call: TRBV27
cdr3_length: 15
d_call: -
cdr3_aa: CASSSGQVSQETQYF

j_call: TRBJ2-5
v_call: TRBV6-5
cdr3_length: 15
d_call: TRBD2
cdr3_aa: CASAKGTSGSETQYF

j_call: TRBJ2-1
v_call: TRBV14
cdr3_length: 15
d_call: -
cdr3_aa: CASSQFSGTINEQFF

j_call: TRBJ2-3
v_call: TRBV29-1
cdr3_length: 12
d_call: -
cdr3_aa: CSVESLADTQYF

j_call: TRBJ2-3
v_call: TRBV20-1
cdr3_length: 21
d_call: TRBD2
cdr3_aa: CSARSLKPSGTSGGNTDTQYF

j_call: TRBJ1-4
v_call: TRBV30
cdr3_length: 13
d_call: -
cdr3_aa: CAWSQTVNEKLFF

j_call: -
v_call: TRBV20-1
cdr3_length: 14
d_call: -
cdr3_aa: CSAPVKRSTYEQYF

j_call: TRBJ2-7
v_call: TRBV29-1
cdr3_length: 16
d_call: TRBD2
cdr3_aa: CSVERPRRGGAYEQYF

j_call: TRBJ2-7
v_call: TRBV4-3
cdr3_length: 14
d_call: -
cdr3_aa: CASSLDGRSFEQYF

j_call: -
v_call: TRBV18
cdr3_length: 15
d_call: TRBD2
cdr3_aa: CASSLPSAGGNEQYF

j_call: TRBJ2-4
v_call: TRBV15
cdr3_length: 12
d_call: -
cdr3_aa: CATSIPGNIQYF

j_call: TRBJ2-5
v_call: TRBV28
cdr3_length: 13
d_call: -
cdr3_aa: CATFRLYQETQYF

j_call: TRBJ1-2
v_call: TRBV4-1
cdr3_length: 16
d_call: -
cdr3_aa: CASSQDALPMPYGYTF

j_call: TRBJ2-3
v_call: TRBV18
cdr3_length: 14
d_call: TRBD1
cdr3_aa: CAGSPTGDSDTQYF

j_call: -
v_call: TRBV20-1
cdr3_length: 12
d_call: -
cdr3_aa: CSAGIGYNEQYF

j_call: TRBJ1-1
v_call: TRBV21-1
cdr3_length: 12
d_call: -
cdr3_aa: CASSKQNTEAFF

j_call: TRBJ2-7
v_call: TRBV29-1
cdr3_length: 12
d_call: -
cdr3_aa: CSVEDSSYEQYF

j_call: TRBJ2-7
v_call: TRBV28
cdr3_length: 12
d_call: -
cdr3_aa: CASSFPTTGQYF

j_call: TRBJ2-7
v_call: TRBV6-2/TRBV6-3
cdr3_length: 16
d_call: TRBD2
cdr3_aa: CASSSVGLAGSYEQYF

j_call: TRBJ2-2
v_call: TRBV27
cdr3_length: 15
d_call: TRBD2
cdr3_aa: CASSFGTSGNGELFF

j_call: TRBJ2-3
v_call: TRBV19
cdr3_length: 15
d_call: -
cdr3_aa: CASSIMGYPTDTQYF

j_call: TRBJ2-1
v_call: TRBV6-1
cdr3_length: 15
d_call: -
cdr3_aa: CASREPGTPFYEQFF

j_call: TRBJ2-1
v_call: TRBV12-3/TRBV12-4
cdr3_length: 14
d_call: -
cdr3_aa: CASSPGRASDEQFF

j_call: TRBJ1-5
v_call: TRBV12-3/TRBV12-4
cdr3_length: 14
d_call: -
cdr3_aa: CASSRAGINQPQHF

j_call: TRBJ2-1
v_call: TRBV6-2/TRBV6-3
cdr3_length: 13
d_call: -
cdr3_aa: CARSGSLRNEQFF